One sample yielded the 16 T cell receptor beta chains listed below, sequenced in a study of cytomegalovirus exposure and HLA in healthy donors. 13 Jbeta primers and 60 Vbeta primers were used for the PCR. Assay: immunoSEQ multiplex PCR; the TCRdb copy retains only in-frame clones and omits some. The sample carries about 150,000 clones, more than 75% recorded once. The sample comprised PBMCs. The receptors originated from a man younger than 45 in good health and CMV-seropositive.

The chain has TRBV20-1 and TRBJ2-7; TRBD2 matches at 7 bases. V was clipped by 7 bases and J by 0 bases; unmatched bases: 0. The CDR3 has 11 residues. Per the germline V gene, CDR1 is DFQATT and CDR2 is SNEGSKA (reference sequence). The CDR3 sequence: CSGDYSYEQYF. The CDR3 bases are TGCAGTGGGGACTACTCCTACGAGCAGTACTTC.

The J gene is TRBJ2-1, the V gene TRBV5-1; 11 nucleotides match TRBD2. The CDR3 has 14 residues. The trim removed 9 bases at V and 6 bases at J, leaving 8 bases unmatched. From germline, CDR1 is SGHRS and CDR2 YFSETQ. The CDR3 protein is CATKSTSGSNEQFF. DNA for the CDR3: TGCGCCACTAAATCCACTAGCGGGAGCAATGAGCAGTTCTTC.

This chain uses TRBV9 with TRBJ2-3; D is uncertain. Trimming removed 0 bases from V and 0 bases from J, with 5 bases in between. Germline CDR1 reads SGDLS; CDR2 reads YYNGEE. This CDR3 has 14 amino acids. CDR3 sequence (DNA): TGTGCCAGCAGCGTAGGTCCTAGCACAGATACGCAGTATTTT. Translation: CASSVGPSTDTQYF.

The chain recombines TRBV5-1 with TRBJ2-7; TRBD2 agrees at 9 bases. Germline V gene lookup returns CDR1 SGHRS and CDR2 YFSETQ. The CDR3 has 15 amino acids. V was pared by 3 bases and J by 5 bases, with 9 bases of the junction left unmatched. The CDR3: CASSSISGSGNEQYF. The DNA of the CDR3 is TGCGCCAGCAGCTCGATTAGCGGGAGTGGGAACGAGCAGTACTTC.

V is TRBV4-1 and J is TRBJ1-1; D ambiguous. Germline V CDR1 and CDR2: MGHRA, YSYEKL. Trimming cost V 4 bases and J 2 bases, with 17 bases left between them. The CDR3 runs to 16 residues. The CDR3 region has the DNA TGCGCCAGCAGCCGGTATGCGGGTGACGGTAACACTGAAGCTTTCTTT. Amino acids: CASSRYAGDGNTEAFF.

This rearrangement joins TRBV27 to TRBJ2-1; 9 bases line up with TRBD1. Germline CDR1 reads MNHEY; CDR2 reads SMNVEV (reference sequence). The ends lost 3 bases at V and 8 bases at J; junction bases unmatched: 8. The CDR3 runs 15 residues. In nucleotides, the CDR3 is TGTGCCAGCAGTTTTGGGACAGGGTCGTACGATGAGCAGTTCTTC. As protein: CASSFGTGSYDEQFF.

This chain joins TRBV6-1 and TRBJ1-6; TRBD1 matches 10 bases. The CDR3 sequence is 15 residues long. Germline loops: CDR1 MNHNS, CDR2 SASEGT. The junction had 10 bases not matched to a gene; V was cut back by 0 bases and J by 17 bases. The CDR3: CASSEAIGQGVGVHF. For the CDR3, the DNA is TGTGCCAGCAGTGAAGCGATTGGACAGGGGGTAGGCGTCCACTTT.

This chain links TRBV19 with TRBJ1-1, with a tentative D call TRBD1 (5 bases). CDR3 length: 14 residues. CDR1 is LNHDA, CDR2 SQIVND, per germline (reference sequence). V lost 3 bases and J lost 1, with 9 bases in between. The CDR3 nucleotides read TGTGCCAGTAGTATGGGACTGGAGAACACTGAAGCTTTCTTT. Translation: CASSMGLENTEAFF.

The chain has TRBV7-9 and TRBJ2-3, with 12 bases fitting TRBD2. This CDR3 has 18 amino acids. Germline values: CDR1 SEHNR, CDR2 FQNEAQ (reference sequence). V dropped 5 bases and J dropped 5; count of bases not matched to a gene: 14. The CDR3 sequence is CASSLNLAGGPLVDTQYF. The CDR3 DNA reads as TGTGCCAGCAGCCTTAACCTAGCGGGAGGGCCGTTGGTAGATACGCAGTATTTT.

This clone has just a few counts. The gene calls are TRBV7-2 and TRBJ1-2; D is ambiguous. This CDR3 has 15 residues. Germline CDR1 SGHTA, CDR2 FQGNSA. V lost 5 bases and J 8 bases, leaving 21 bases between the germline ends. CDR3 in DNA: TGTGCCAGCAGCCTCCCCGTGTCGGTAGCGGGCGGCTACACCTTC. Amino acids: CASSLPVSVAGGYTF.

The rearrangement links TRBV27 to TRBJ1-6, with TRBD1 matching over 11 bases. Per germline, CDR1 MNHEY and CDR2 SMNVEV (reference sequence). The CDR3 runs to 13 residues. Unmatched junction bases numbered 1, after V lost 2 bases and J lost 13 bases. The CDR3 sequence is CASSLRDRGPLHF. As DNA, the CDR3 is TGTGCCAGCAGTTTACGGGACAGGGGGCCCCTCCACTTT.

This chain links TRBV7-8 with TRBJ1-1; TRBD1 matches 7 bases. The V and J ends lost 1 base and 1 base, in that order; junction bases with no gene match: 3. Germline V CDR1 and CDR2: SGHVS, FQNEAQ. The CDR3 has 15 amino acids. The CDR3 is CASSLEGQWNTEAFF. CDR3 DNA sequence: TGTGCCAGCAGCTTAGAGGGACAGTGGAACACTGAAGCTTTCTTT.

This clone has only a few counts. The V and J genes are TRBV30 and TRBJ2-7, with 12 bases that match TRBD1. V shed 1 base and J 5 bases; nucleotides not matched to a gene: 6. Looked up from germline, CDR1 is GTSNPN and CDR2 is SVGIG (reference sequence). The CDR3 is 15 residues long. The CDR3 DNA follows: TGTGCCTGGAGTGGGTGGGGGACAGGGGGCAACGAGCAGTACTTC. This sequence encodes CAWSGWGTGGNEQYF. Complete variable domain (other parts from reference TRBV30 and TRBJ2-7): SQTIHQWPATLVQPVGSPLSLECTVEGTSNPNLYWYRQAAGRGLQLLFYSVGIGQISSEVPQNLSASRPQDRQFILSSKKLLLSDSGFYLCAWSGWGTGGNEQYFGPGTRLTVT.

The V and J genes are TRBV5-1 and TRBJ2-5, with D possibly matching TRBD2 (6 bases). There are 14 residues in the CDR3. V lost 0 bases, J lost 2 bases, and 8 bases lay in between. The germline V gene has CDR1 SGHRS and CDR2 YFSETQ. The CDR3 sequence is CASSLDREQETQYF. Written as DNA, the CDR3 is TGCGCCAGCAGCTTGGATCGGGAGCAAGAGACCCAGTACTTC.

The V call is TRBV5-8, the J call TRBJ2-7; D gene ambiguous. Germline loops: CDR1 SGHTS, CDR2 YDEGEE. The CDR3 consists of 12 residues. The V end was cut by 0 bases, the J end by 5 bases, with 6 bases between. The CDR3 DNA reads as TGTGCCAGCAGCTTGGACTCGGACGAGCAGTACTTC. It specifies CASSLDSDEQYF. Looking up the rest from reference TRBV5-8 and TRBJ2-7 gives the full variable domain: EAGVTQSPTHLIKTRGQQATLRCSPISGHTSVYWYQQALGLGLQFLLWYDEGEERNRGNFPPRFSGRQFPNYSSELNVNALELEDSALYLCASSLDSDEQYFGPGTRLTVT.

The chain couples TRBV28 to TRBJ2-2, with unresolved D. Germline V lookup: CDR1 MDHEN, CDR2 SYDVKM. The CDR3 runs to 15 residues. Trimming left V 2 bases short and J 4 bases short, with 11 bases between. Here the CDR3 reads CASSLTTAVTGELFF. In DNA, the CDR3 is TGTGCCAGCAGTTTAACTACGGCAGTCACCGGGGAGCTGTTTTTT.